The 2 T cell receptor beta chains below all came from one sample that was sequenced in a study of blood T cell repertoires in COVID-19 (dated by TCRdb to between 2020 and 2021). The library was prepared using the immunoSEQ multiplex PCR assay. Held by TCRdb, this immuneACCESS table contains in-frame sequences only and omits some clones. Under half of the omission traces to an unresolved V gene where checked; the cause of the rest is unknown. The sample contains about 310,000 clones, 70% to 90% of them found a single time. Roughly 2.2% of the sample goes to the ten largest clones. Material: PBMCs or T cells enriched from blood (not recorded which). These receptors were obtained from a young man who had recovered from COVID-19.

The chain uses TRBV28 and TRBJ2-6; perhaps TRBD1 as D (6 bases). CDR1 is MDHEN, CDR2 SYDVKM, per germline. The CDR3 runs to 15 residues. V was shortened by 5 bases and J by 4 bases, with 12 bases between the two germline ends. DNA for the CDR3: TGTGCCAGCAGTCCTACAGGGTCAGGGGCCAACGTCCTGACTTTC. It codes for CASSPTGSGANVLTF.

This rearrangement joins TRBV30 to TRBJ1-6, with D perhaps matching TRBD1 (5 bases). The CDR3 sequence is 15 residues long. V gave up 2 bases and J gave up 9 bases, with 17 bases separating them. The germline gives CDR1 GTSNPN, CDR2 SVGIG (reference sequence). The CDR3 nucleotides are TGTGCCTGGAGTTCGGGGGGGACCGTCGGTTCACCCCTCCACTTT. It translates to CAWSSGGTVGSPLHF.